This passage covers 3 T cell receptor beta chains from one sample sequenced in a study of T-cell reconstitution after alpha-beta-depleted transplantation in children. Molecular barcoding with unique molecular identifiers was used for the TCRbeta library. TCRdb used MiXCR to reprocess the PCR reads, holding one entry per CDR3 protein. This sample carries a few hundred thousand distinct CDR3 sequences, about a quarter of them seen once, and the ten largest clones take about 35%. The sequenced sample was PBMCs, obtained before TCRalphabeta/CD19-depleted stem cell transplant. Receptor source: a boy in the first two years of life with Wiskott-Aldrich syndrome, due to receive a stem cell transplant.

This sequence joins TRBV25-1 and TRBJ2-1; no clear D gene. The CDR3 extends over 12 amino acids. From germline, CDR1 is MGHDK and CDR2 SYGVNS. The V end lost 0 bases, the J end lost 9 bases, and 6 bases lay between the germline ends. Here the CDR3 reads CASSEYQSEQFF. CDR3 coding DNA: TGTGCCAGCAGTGAATACCAGAGTGAGCAGTTCTTC.

In this sample, this clonotype turned up a few times. The chain is built from TRBV12-3 or TRBV12-4 and TRBJ1-1; no clear D. The CDR3 is 13 amino acids. The ends were cut back, 7 bases at V and 7 bases at J, with 16 bases in the middle. The CDR3, as DNA: TGTGCCAGCACCCTCAAATCTTCAAATGAAGCTTTCTTT. Translation gives CASTLKSSNEAFF.

The rearrangement uses TRBV7-8 and TRBJ1-2; D is ambiguous. V was pared by 5 bases and J by 8 bases, with 9 bases between. The V gene's germline CDR1 is SGHVS and CDR2 FQNEAQ. This CDR3 is 11 amino acids long. CDR3 sequence reads: CASSPIRGYTF. CDR3 DNA sequence: TGTGCCAGCAGCCCCATTCGGGGCTACACCTTC.